This TCR beta chain was documented in a study of neurological immune-mediated disorders. Study results and limitations: In HTLV-1-associated myelopathy, TCR clonal expansion was greatest, whereas multiple sclerosis had the least, falling below healthy controls. Among expanded clones, no CDR3 amino acid sequences were shared across subjects, a pattern suggesting private repertoires in all groups.

As for the cDNA, it was generated by 5'RACE with 10-nucleotide random UMIs. TCRdb re-derived calls from the 5' RACE reads in MiXCR, one entry per CDR3 protein. The sample records under 40,000 distinct CDR3 sequences, 4.6% being singletons. Germline lookup yields CDR1 DFQATT and CDR2 SNEGSKA (reference sequence). The ends were cut back, 3 bases at V and 2 bases at J, with 11 bases in the middle. The CDR3 has 13 residues. This clonotype was detected many times. The antigen remains unidentified. Stored at -80 C, 2 million PBMCs were the source of the unsorted libraries. This chain joins TRBV20-1 and TRBJ2-7; D is unclear. Sequencing input: PBMCs. The TCR comes from a man younger than 30 in good health. For the CDR3, the DNA is TGCAGTGCTAGGACGGCACCCGCCTACGAGCAGTACTTC. Protein: CSARTAPAYEQYF.